The 11 T cell receptor beta chains given below trace back to one sample, sequenced in a study of blood T cell repertoires in COVID-19. TCRdb keeps only in-frame clones here, not all; method: immunoSEQ multiplex PCR. The sample yields some 290,000 clones, roughly 90% seen once. Specimen: peripheral blood. The receptors were sampled from a woman younger than 45 with COVID-19, enrolled during active disease.

The chain employs TRBV29-1 and TRBJ2-1; TRBD2 matches 13 bases. V was pared by 6 bases and J by 10 bases, with 6 bases of the junction left unmatched. The CDR3 spans 13 residues. The germline V gene encodes CDR1 SQVTM and CDR2 ANQGSEA. The CDR3 sequence is CSVGTSGIGEQFF. The CDR3 nucleotides read TGCAGCGTGGGGACTAGCGGGATAGGGGAGCAGTTCTTC.

This chain links TRBV29-1 with TRBJ2-1, with TRBD2 identical over 7 bases. Trimming cost V 6 bases and J 6 bases; bases outside gene matches: 17. Looked up from germline, CDR1 is SQVTM and CDR2 is ANQGSEA. This CDR3 is 16 amino acids long. The CDR3 DNA is TGCAGCGTGGGGGGTTCTGGCGGGAGTATGGTCAATGAGCAGTTCTTC. Translating it yields CSVGGSGGSMVNEQFF.

The chain couples TRBV9 to TRBJ1-1, with unresolved D. The CDR3 extends over 14 amino acids. V was pared by 3 bases and J by 1 base, with 10 bases between. The germline V gene encodes CDR1 SGDLS and CDR2 YYNGEE. As DNA, the CDR3 is TGTGCCAGCAGCGCTTATACAGCGAACACTGAAGCTTTCTTT. Protein sequence: CASSAYTANTEAFF.

The V gene is TRBV11-3, the J gene TRBJ2-3, with D tentatively TRBD2 (5 bases). Germline assignment: CDR1 SGHNT and CDR2 YENEEA. The CDR3 sequence is 14 residues long. V was cut by 2 bases and J by 0 bases, with 6 bases left in between. For the CDR3, the DNA is TGTGCCAGCAGCTTAAGCGGTAGCACAGATACGCAGTATTTT. Residues: CASSLSGSTDTQYF.

V is TRBV19 and J is TRBJ1-6; 10 nucleotides align to TRBD1. V gave up 4 bases and J gave up 7 bases; unmatched junction bases: 4. Germline V gives CDR1 LNHDA, CDR2 SQIVND (reference sequence). This CDR3 is 15 amino acids long. CDR3 loop: CASSSRQGANSPLHF. CDR3 coding DNA: TGTGCCAGTAGTAGCCGACAGGGGGCGAATTCACCCCTCCACTTT.

V and J are TRBV7-2 and TRBJ2-3; 9 positions agree with TRBD2. Per the germline V gene, CDR1 is SGHTA and CDR2 is FQGNSA. Trimming cost V 7 bases and J 2 bases; bases outside gene matches: 10. The CDR3 runs to 16 residues. DNA for the CDR3: TGTGCCAGCATCCCCGACCTAGCGGGGTCCACAGATACGCAGTATTTT. Protein product: CASIPDLAGSTDTQYF. Full variable domain (remainder filled in from reference TRBV7-2 and TRBJ2-3): GAGVSQSPSNKVTEKGKDVELRCDPISGHTALYWYRQSLGQGLEFLIYFQGNSAPDKSGLPSDRFSAERTGGSVSTLTIQRTQQEDSAVYLCASIPDLAGSTDTQYFGPGTRLTVL.

This clone was recorded only once. This chain joins TRBV5-1 and TRBJ1-1; D is perhaps TRBD1 (6 bases). Deletions cut 4 bases from V and 2 bases from J, with 15 bases between. CDR1 and CDR2 (germline): SGHRS, YFSETQ. CDR3 length equals 15 residues. CDR3 loop: CASSPVGQPNTEAFF. The CDR3 DNA is TGCGCCAGCAGCCCTGTCGGACAGCCCAACACTGAAGCTTTCTTT.

The chain is built from TRBV27 and TRBJ1-5; TRBD1 matches at 10 bases. J lost 5 bases, V lost 2 bases, and 3 bases had no gene match. This CDR3 spans 15 amino acids. Germline V gene lookup returns CDR1 MNHEY and CDR2 SMNVEV (reference sequence). CDR3 protein: CASSLRDRGHQPQHF. The CDR3, as DNA: TGTGCCAGCAGTTTACGCGACAGGGGGCATCAGCCCCAGCATTTT.

This clone came up a few times. This rearrangement joins TRBV12-5 to TRBJ2-2; D may be TRBD2 (6 bases). CDR1 and CDR2 from the germline V gene are LGHNT and FRNRAP. The CDR3 runs to 15 residues. Trimming removed 6 bases at V and 4 bases at J, with 15 bases between. CDR3 coding DNA: TGTGCTAGTGGCCTGACCTATAGCGGCACCGGGGAGCTGTTTTTT. The encoded protein is CASGLTYSGTGELFF.

The chain employs TRBV3-1 (or the pseudogene TRBV3-2) and TRBJ1-6; D is perhaps TRBD1 (5 bases). The germline CDR1 and CDR2 sequences are LGHDT and YNNKEL (reference sequence). The CDR3 sequence is 14 residues long. V lost 4 bases and J 10 bases, leaving 14 bases between the germline ends. The CDR3 nucleotides read TGTGCCAGCAGCCTTGGGGGGAAGGGGTCACCCCTCCACTTT. Translation gives CASSLGGKGSPLHF.

This chain joins TRBV11-2 and TRBJ1-4; 7 bases map to TRBD1. Germline V CDR1 and CDR2: SGHAT, FQNNGV. The V segment lost 5 bases and the J segment 8 bases; nucleotides outside the gene matches: 8. The CDR3 is 14 amino acids. Here the CDR3 reads CASSPDRVGEKLFF. CDR3 coding DNA: TGTGCCAGCAGCCCAGACAGGGTAGGGGAAAAACTGTTTTTT.